These 25 T cell receptor beta chains originate from one sample sequenced in a study of blood T cell repertoires in COVID-19. Assay used: immunoSEQ multiplex PCR; TCRdb lists only in-frame clones, some missing. The sample holds 57,000 or so clones, approximately 86% seen once. The sample comprised peripheral blood. The receptor source for this set is a human donor in a cohort sampled during active COVID-19.

This sequence joins TRBV19 and TRBJ2-1, with 9 bases matching TRBD2. The CDR3 length is 16 residues. Germline trimming cut 4 bases from V and 2 bases from J; bases unmatched to any gene: 6. The germline CDR1 and CDR2 sequences are LNHDA and SQIVND (reference sequence). The CDR3: CASSNLAGATYNEQFF. In nucleotides, the CDR3 is TGTGCCAGTAGTAATTTAGCGGGAGCAACCTACAATGAGCAGTTCTTC.

Worth noting for this clone: Other DNA sequences in the same sample also yield this CDR3. This chain links TRBV11-3 with TRBJ2-5; no clear D. This CDR3 has 12 amino acids. V was shortened by 5 bases and J by 5 bases, with 9 bases between the two germline ends. Germline V gives CDR1 SGHNT, CDR2 YENEEA. The CDR3 nucleotides are TGTGCCAGCAGCCTCTCCGGGGAGACCCAGTACTTC. It yields the protein CASSLSGETQYF.

This chain links TRBV15 with TRBJ2-7, with 9 bases lining up with TRBD1. The CDR3 has 14 amino acids. The junction had 6 bases not matched to a gene; V was cut back by 3 bases and J by 6 bases. Germline assignment: CDR1 LNHNV and CDR2 YYDKDF (reference sequence). In DNA form, the CDR3 reads TGTGCCACCAGCAGGGGGGGACAGGGAAGCGAGCAGTACTTC. Its translation is CATSRGGQGSEQYF.

The chain combines TRBV28 with TRBJ2-3; D gene uncertain. The germline V gene encodes CDR1 MDHEN and CDR2 SYDVKM. The CDR3 loop spans 15 amino acids. Trimming took 5 bases from V and 0 from J, leaving 12 bases between them. CDR3 protein: CASSPVGRSTDTQYF. Here the CDR3 DNA reads TGTGCCAGCAGTCCAGTGGGCAGGAGCACAGATACGCAGTATTTT.

This chain uses TRBV7-9 with TRBJ1-5; 8 nucleotides match TRBD1. Trimming took 5 bases from V and 1 from J; bases not matched to a gene: 16. The CDR3 loop spans 19 amino acids. Germline lookup yields CDR1 SEHNR and CDR2 FQNEAQ (reference sequence). The CDR3 region is CASSAYGTTGGMSNQPQHF. The CDR3 DNA reads as TGTGCCAGCAGCGCCTACGGGACCACAGGGGGAATGAGCAATCAGCCCCAGCATTTT.

The chain is built from TRBV12-3 or TRBV12-4 and TRBJ1-1, with D perhaps TRBD1 (5 bases). The V end lost 8 bases, the J end lost 7 bases, and 14 bases lay between the germline ends. This CDR3 spans 12 amino acids. CDR3 in amino acids: CASRGQGLEAFF. Here the CDR3 DNA reads TGTGCCAGCCGGGGCCAGGGACTTGAAGCTTTCTTT.

The genes are TRBV4-3 and TRBJ2-2; TRBD2 aligns across 9 bases. The CDR3 consists of 16 residues. J gave up 0 bases and V 1 base, and 0 bases lay outside the gene matches. The germline CDR1 and CDR2 sequences are LGHNA and YSLEER. The CDR3 DNA sequence: TGCGCCAGCAGCCAAGGCGGGGGGGCGAACACCGGGGAGCTGTTTTTT. This gives the protein CASSQGGGANTGELFF.

The V call is TRBV3-1 (or the pseudogene TRBV3-2), the J call TRBJ2-4; weak D call: TRBD2 (6 bases). Germline V gives CDR1 LGHDT, CDR2 YNNKEL (reference sequence). The CDR3 runs 17 residues. V lost 4 bases to trimming and J lost 3 bases, with 19 bases between them. The DNA for the CDR3 is TGTGCCAGCAGCCGATGGGACTTCTCCTTCGACAAAAACATTCAGTACTTC. Amino acid sequence: CASSRWDFSFDKNIQYF.

The chain employs TRBV5-1 and TRBJ2-7, with TRBD1 matching over 10 bases. The ends lost 0 bases at V and 11 bases at J; junction bases unmatched: 5. The CDR3 has 13 amino acids. Germline loops: CDR1 SGHRS, CDR2 YFSETQ. CDR3 region: CASSLGAGTGEYF. CDR3 nucleotide sequence: TGCGCCAGCAGCTTGGGAGCCGGGACAGGGGAGTACTTC.

This CDR3 is CATSDSGQGAKYSEQYF. The CDR3, as DNA: TGTGCCACCAGTGATTCGGGACAGGGGGCGAAGTATTCCGAGCAGTACTTC. The chain joins TRBV24-1 to TRBJ2-7, with TRBD1 matching over 12 bases. The CDR3 is made up of 17 amino acids. V was pared by 2 bases and J by 6 bases, with 10 bases of the junction left unmatched. From germline, CDR1 is KGHDR and CDR2 SFDVKD.

The gene calls are TRBV19 and TRBJ1-1; tentatively, D is TRBD1 (5 bases). This CDR3 contains 12 residues. V lost 9 bases to trimming and J lost 1 base, with 9 bases between them. CDR1 and CDR2 from the germline V gene are LNHDA and SQIVND (reference sequence). CDR3 in DNA: TGTGCCAGCAGACAGAGGAACACTGAAGCTTTCTTT. Its translation: CASRQRNTEAFF.

The V and J genes are TRBV25-1 and TRBJ2-5, with D possibly matching TRBD2 (5 bases). Germline CDR1 MGHDK, CDR2 SYGVNS. The germline V and J ends were trimmed by 5 bases and 5 bases, with 15 bases remaining between them. The CDR3 has 14 amino acids. The CDR3 spells CASSLWELGETQYF. The CDR3 DNA reads TGTGCCAGCAGTTTGTGGGAGCTAGGGGAGACCCAGTACTTC.

V gene TRBV7-8 combines with J gene TRBJ2-7, with 9 bases lining up with TRBD2. Germline V lookup: CDR1 SGHVS, CDR2 FQNEAQ. The CDR3 contains 14 residues. Unmatched junction bases numbered 3, after V lost 6 bases and J lost 0 bases. CDR3 region: CASRKREDSYEQYF. CDR3 bases: TGTGCCAGCAGAAAGCGGGAGGACTCCTACGAGCAGTACTTC.

About this clone itself: One junction end disagrees with the germline gene, perhaps due to a read error. The gene calls are TRBV28 and TRBJ2-5; 7 positions agree with TRBD1. This CDR3 contains 14 residues. Germline V CDR1 and CDR2: MDHEN, SYDVKM. The CDR3 region is CASSSPGGPGTENF. For the CDR3, the DNA is TGTGCCAGCAGTTCCCCTGGGGGCCCCGGGACAGAGAACTTC.

The chain couples TRBV29-1 to TRBJ2-3; a possible D gene is TRBD2 (6 bases). The germline V gene encodes CDR1 SQVTM and CDR2 ANQGSEA. The V gene lost 7 bases and the J gene lost 6 bases, with 11 bases spanning the gap. The CDR3 length is 11 residues. CDR3 residues: CSGGVSDTQYF. The CDR3 bases are TGCAGCGGCGGGGTAAGCGATACGCAGTATTTT.

The chain is built from TRBV27 and TRBJ1-5; D possibly corresponds to TRBD1 (5 bases). Trimming removed 8 bases at V and 0 bases at J, with 8 bases between. The CDR3 loop spans 13 amino acids. From germline, CDR1 is MNHEY and CDR2 SMNVEV (reference sequence). CDR3 sequence (DNA): TGTGCCAGCCAGGGTTTTAGCAATCAGCCCCAGCATTTT. Its protein product is CASQGFSNQPQHF.

The chain joins TRBV24-1 to TRBJ2-1; D uncertain. Trimming cost V 3 bases and J 6 bases, with 14 bases left between them. The CDR3 spans 15 residues. CDR1 and CDR2 (germline): KGHDR, SFDVKD. The CDR3 DNA follows: TGTGCCACCAGTGATCCCGCGAGAAGAGGCAATGAGCAGTTCTTC. Translation gives CATSDPARRGNEQFF.

This clone occurred a few times. The V gene is TRBV9, the J gene TRBJ1-5, with TRBD1 matching over 8 bases. The CDR3 covers 16 residues. V lost 4 bases to trimming and J lost 2 bases; unmatched junction nucleotides: 8. CDR1 SGDLS and CDR2 YYNGEE come from the germline V gene. The CDR3 sequence: CASSPTGGIGNQPQHF. The CDR3 DNA follows: TGTGCCAGCAGCCCCACAGGGGGTATAGGCAATCAGCCCCAGCATTTT.

V is TRBV7-3 and J is TRBJ2-3; tentative D call: TRBD2 (6 bases). The germline V gene has CDR1 SGHTA and CDR2 FQGTGA. The CDR3 is 14 amino acids. V was pared by 6 bases and J by 6 bases, with 16 bases between. The CDR3 DNA reads TGTGCCAGCAGTCTAGGGCTAGGAGGGGATACGCAGTATTTT. It codes for CASSLGLGGDTQYF. Variable domain in full (rest from reference TRBV7-3 and TRBJ2-3): GAGVSQTPSNKVTEKGKYVELRCDPISGHTALYWYRQSLGQGPEFLIYFQGTGAADDSGLPNDRFFAVRPEGSVSTLKIQRTERGDSAVYLCASSLGLGGDTQYFGPGTRLTVL.

J is TRBJ2-5 and V is TRBV15; a possible D gene is TRBD2 (6 bases). The V end lost 6 bases, the J end lost 2 bases, and 13 bases lay between the germline ends. The CDR3 is 14 residues long. Germline values: CDR1 LNHNV, CDR2 YYDKDF (reference sequence). In nucleotides, the CDR3 is TGTGCCACCAGGCCAGGAGGGAAACAAGAGACCCAGTACTTC. The encoded protein is CATRPGGKQETQYF.

This rearrangement joins TRBV12-3 or TRBV12-4 to TRBJ1-5; no clear D. Trimming removed 5 bases at V and 11 bases at J, with 13 bases between. CDR3 size: 12 residues. Here the CDR3 reads CASSLLSAAQHF. CDR3 nucleotides: TGTGCCAGCAGTCTCCTTTCGGCGGCCCAGCATTTT.

The chain combines TRBV28 with TRBJ2-2; the D gene is possibly TRBD2 (6 bases). There are 15 residues in the CDR3. CDR1 MDHEN and CDR2 SYDVKM come from the germline V gene. V was clipped by 4 bases and J by 1 base, with 10 bases between them. CDR3 residues: CASSSIAVNTGELFF. CDR3 bases: TGTGCCAGCAGTTCCATAGCGGTGAACACCGGGGAGCTGTTTTTT. Using reference TRBV28 and TRBJ2-2 for the parts outside the CDR3, the full variable domain is DVKVTQSSRYLVKRTGEKVFLECVQDMDHENMFWYRQDPGLGLRLIYFSYDVKMKEKGDIPEGYSVSREKKERFSLILESASTNQTSMYLCASSSIAVNTGELFFGEGSRLTVL.

The chain links TRBV9 to TRBJ2-2, with D perhaps matching TRBD2 (5 bases). V was pared by 6 bases and J by 6 bases, with 21 bases between. Germline CDR1 is SGDLS and CDR2 is YYNGEE. The CDR3 is 16 residues long. The CDR3: CASTPQSASLPGELFF. The CDR3 coding sequence is TGTGCCAGCACCCCCCAATCGGCTAGCCTCCCCGGGGAGCTGTTTTTT.

V and J are TRBV6-5 and TRBJ1-2, with TRBD1 matching over 9 bases. Trimming took 5 bases from V and 4 from J; bases not matched to a gene: 5. The germline gives CDR1 MNHEY, CDR2 SVGAGI. CDR3 length: 14 amino acids. The CDR3 loop is CASSTDRGVYGYTF. As DNA, the CDR3 is TGTGCCAGCAGTACGGACAGGGGCGTCTATGGCTACACCTTC.

V gene TRBV28 combines with J gene TRBJ1-1, with TRBD1 matching over 9 bases. Germline V lookup: CDR1 MDHEN, CDR2 SYDVKM. CDR3 length equals 15 residues. The ends lost 1 base at V and 4 bases at J; junction bases unmatched: 4. As DNA, the CDR3 is TGTGCCAGCAGTTTATTGGGGACAGGGAGCACTGAAGCTTTCTTT. Its protein product is CASSLLGTGSTEAFF.